This T cell receptor (beta chain) came from a study of control samples from healthy donors and cancer patients. This CDR3 has 16 amino acids. V shed 7 bases and J shed 5 bases, with 24 bases lying between them. CDR1 and CDR2 from the germline V gene are SGDLS and YYNGEE. The data were produced by immunoSEQ multiplex PCR, yet TCRdb's version contains in-frame clones alone and is incomplete. The data hold 85,000 to 120,000 clones, with 92% observed a single time. The sequencing sample was made of blood. This sequence originates from a woman aged 18 to 35 in good health. The chain carries TRBV9 and TRBJ1-1, with D maybe TRBD1 (5 bases). DNA for the CDR3: TGTGCCAGCGACCCTTTCACGGGGGGAGGTTGGACTGAAGCTTTCTTT. Its protein product is CASDPFTGGGWTEAFF.